The 28 T cell receptor beta chains in this list originate from one sample, sequenced in a study of blood T cell repertoires in COVID-19. The data were produced by immunoSEQ multiplex PCR, yet TCRdb's version contains in-frame clones alone and is incomplete. The sample holds 100,000 or so clones, around 73% seen once. The sample consisted of peripheral blood. These receptors were collected from a man aged 60-69 years with active or convalescent COVID-19.

Only one count was recorded for this clone. The chain uses TRBV11-2 and TRBJ1-6, with D possibly matching TRBD1 (6 bases). Germline-derived CDR1 and CDR2 are SGHAT and FQNNGV. This CDR3 has 16 amino acids. V lost 3 bases to trimming and J lost 0 bases, with 9 bases between them. CDR3 in amino acids: CASSLTGRSYNSPLHF. The CDR3 DNA is TGTGCCAGCAGCTTGACAGGACGCTCCTATAATTCACCCCTCCACTTT.

V usage is TRBV2 and J usage is TRBJ2-3; the match to TRBD1 covers 8 bases. The CDR3 is made up of 16 amino acids. V trimming: 5 bases; J trimming: 4 bases; junction bases outside the gene matches: 11. Germline V gene sequence: CDR1 SNHLY, CDR2 FYNNEI. The CDR3 is CASSLGDRGYSDTQYF. CDR3 bases: TGTGCCAGCAGTCTCGGTGACAGGGGATATTCAGATACGCAGTATTTT.

This clone is deemed medium-sized. The chain recombines TRBV19 with TRBJ2-5; 8 nucleotides line up with TRBD2. With V trimmed by 5 bases and J by 14 bases, 13 bases remained unmatched. The germline V gene has CDR1 LNHDA and CDR2 SQIVND (reference sequence). The CDR3 totals 13 residues. CDR3 region: CASSALSGARYYF. The CDR3 bases are TGTGCCAGTAGTGCGCTTAGCGGGGCCCGATATTACTTC.

The rearrangement links TRBV7-2 to TRBJ1-5; 8 nucleotides match TRBD1. The CDR3 runs to 17 residues. CDR1 is SGHTA, CDR2 FQGNSA, per germline. V shed 5 bases and J 1 base; nucleotides not matched to a gene: 10. CDR3 sequence reads: CASSPRQGLPSNQPQHF. The CDR3 bases are TGTGCCAGCAGCCCTCGACAGGGGTTACCGAGCAATCAGCCCCAGCATTTT.

The chain recombines TRBV7-9 with TRBJ1-3, with D unclear. V was shortened by 1 base and J by 0 bases, with 10 bases between the two germline ends. Germline CDR1 reads SEHNR; CDR2 reads FQNEAQ (reference sequence). The CDR3 covers 16 residues. The CDR3 sequence is CASSLEPGISGNTIYF. The CDR3 DNA reads TGTGCCAGCAGCTTAGAGCCCGGGATCTCTGGAAACACCATATATTTT.

V and J are TRBV2 and TRBJ2-1; TRBD2 matches at 8 bases. The germline V gene has CDR1 SNHLY and CDR2 FYNNEI. Trimming cost V 2 bases and J 8 bases; bases outside gene matches: 8. This CDR3 is 15 amino acids long. For the CDR3, the DNA is TGTGCCAGCAGTGAATCGAGGCGGGGGGTCGATGAGCAGTTCTTC. Translated: CASSESRRGVDEQFF.

The J gene is TRBJ2-3, the V gene TRBV7-9, with D possibly TRBD2 on 5 matching bases. The CDR3 sequence is 14 residues long. CDR1 is SEHNR, CDR2 FQNEAQ, per germline (reference sequence). Deletions cut 0 bases from V and 7 bases from J, with 11 bases between. The CDR3 loop reads CASSLAGERNTQYF. The CDR3 coding sequence is TGTGCCAGCAGCTTAGCGGGAGAAAGGAATACGCAGTATTTT.

The chain has TRBV6-5 and TRBJ1-6; maybe TRBD1 (5 bases). Germline loops: CDR1 MNHEY, CDR2 SVGAGI. V shed 0 bases and J shed 13 bases, with 10 bases lying between them. This CDR3 region has 13 residues. The CDR3 DNA reads TGTGCCAGCAGTTACTCTTTTGACAGCCCCCTCCACTTT. Protein: CASSYSFDSPLHF.

The rearrangement links TRBV11-3 to TRBJ2-7, with D perhaps TRBD2 (5 bases). The CDR3 totals 11 residues. Germline V lookup: CDR1 SGHNT, CDR2 YENEEA. The V end lost 8 bases, the J end lost 7 bases, and 12 bases lay between the germline ends. The CDR3 region is CASRRQNEQYF. DNA for the CDR3: TGTGCCAGCCGGAGGCAAAATGAGCAGTACTTC. The full variable domain, with the rest looked up from reference TRBV11-3 and TRBJ2-7, is EAGVVQSPRYKIIEKKQPVAFWCNPISGHNTLYWYLQNLGQGPELLIRYENEEAVDDSQLPKDRFSAERLKGVDSTLKIQPAELGDSAVYLCASRRQNEQYFGPGTRLTVT.

The gene calls are TRBV10-1 and TRBJ1-1, with no clear D. This CDR3 is built from 13 residues. V was pared by 2 bases and J by 6 bases, with 10 bases between. Germline values: CDR1 WNHNN, CDR2 SYGVQD (reference sequence). The CDR3 loop reads CASSESGQPEAFF. CDR3 coding DNA: TGCGCCAGCAGTGAGAGTGGGCAGCCTGAAGCTTTCTTT.

This chain's CDR3 is CASSTTPATNEKLFF. The CDR3 DNA reads as TGTGCCAGCAGCACCACACCTGCAACTAATGAAAAACTGTTTTTT. This chain uses TRBV7-9 with TRBJ1-4; unclear D gene. CDR3 length equals 15 residues. Germline-derived CDR1 and CDR2 are SEHNR and FQNEAQ (reference sequence). Trimming removed 5 bases at V and 0 bases at J, with 10 bases between.

About this clone: The sample holds other DNA sequences that translate to the same CDR3. V and J are TRBV6-5 and TRBJ1-1; no definite D call. V was trimmed by 0 bases and J by 1 base, leaving 6 bases between them. This CDR3 contains 14 residues. CDR1 and CDR2 from the germline V gene are MNHEY and SVGAGI. CDR3 nucleotides: TGTGCCAGCAGTTACTCGGGAGGGAACACTGAAGCTTTCTTT. Amino acid sequence: CASSYSGGNTEAFF.

The rearrangement links TRBV7-9 to TRBJ2-7; maybe TRBD1 (6 bases). Germline V gives CDR1 SEHNR, CDR2 FQNEAQ (reference sequence). The V gene lost 1 base and the J gene lost 13 bases, with 17 bases spanning the gap. This CDR3 has 13 residues. The CDR3 nucleotides read TGTGCCAGCAGCTTAGGAGGGTGGCTCAGGGGTTACGTC. Protein product: CASSLGGWLRGYV.

This clone is medium-sized. The rearrangement uses TRBV5-1 and TRBJ2-7; TRBD1 is a possible D gene (5 bases). Trimming took off 4 bases at V and 7 bases at J, with 15 bases between the two ends. Germline lookup yields CDR1 SGHRS and CDR2 YFSETQ. This CDR3 is built from 13 residues. The CDR3 loop is CASSDLRVREQYF. CDR3 DNA: TGCGCCAGCAGCGATCTCAGGGTCCGGGAGCAGTACTTC.

The V and J genes are TRBV6-1 and TRBJ2-7; 9 bases agree with TRBD2. CDR1 is MNHNS and CDR2 is SASEGT in the germline V gene. J gave up 0 bases and V 2 bases, and 2 bases lay outside the gene matches. The CDR3 covers 15 residues. CDR3 sequence reads: CASSEWTSDSYEQYF. DNA for the CDR3: TGTGCCAGCAGTGAATGGACTAGCGACTCCTACGAGCAGTACTTC.

V is TRBV19 and J is TRBJ1-2; tentatively, D is TRBD1 (5 bases). The CDR3 contains 12 residues. Trimming cost V 11 bases and J 8 bases, with 18 bases left between them. CDR1 LNHDA and CDR2 SQIVND come from the germline V gene (reference sequence). The CDR3 nucleotides are TGTGCCGCTTCGGGGGATAACGGGGGCTACACCTTC. It specifies CAASGDNGGYTF. Supplemented by reference TRBV19 and TRBJ1-2, the full variable domain reads DGGITQSPKYLFRKEGQNVTLSCEQNLNHDAMYWYRQDPGQGLRLIYYSQIVNDFQKGDIAEGYSVSREKKESFPLTVTSAQKNPTAFYLCAASGDNGGYTFGSGTRLTVV.

The chain has TRBV6-5 and TRBJ2-7, with 11 positions matching TRBD2. The J segment lost 2 bases and the V segment lost 2 bases, leaving 2 bases of the junction unmatched. Germline V CDR1 and CDR2: MNHEY, SVGAGI. The CDR3 contains 15 residues. The CDR3 DNA follows: TGTGCCAGCAGTTACGGGACTAGCGGAACCTACGAGCAGTACTTC. It yields the protein CASSYGTSGTYEQYF.

This clone has more than one count but fewer than ten. The chain combines TRBV28 with TRBJ1-5; 9 positions match TRBD1. Germline V CDR1 and CDR2: MDHEN, SYDVKM. The CDR3 is made up of 15 amino acids. Germline trimming cut 6 bases from V and 3 bases from J; bases unmatched to any gene: 6. The CDR3 region has the DNA TGTGCCAGCAGCTACCGGGACAGGGTCAATCAGCCCCAGCATTTT. This translates into CASSYRDRVNQPQHF.

The J gene is TRBJ2-1, the V gene TRBV5-6; D is ambiguous. In germline, CDR1 is SGHDT, CDR2 YYEEEE. CDR3 length: 11 residues. V shed 3 bases and J shed 4 bases, with 2 bases lying between them. CDR3 residues: CASSSYNEQFF. DNA for the CDR3: TGTGCCAGCAGCTCTTACAATGAGCAGTTCTTC.

This chain links TRBV10-3 with TRBJ2-1, with D unresolved. This CDR3 contains 13 residues. Germline CDR1 is ENHRY and CDR2 is SYGVKD. The V end was cut by 2 bases, the J end by 7 bases, with 9 bases between. The CDR3 region has the DNA TGTGCCATCAGTGAGGCGTCTACTAATGAGCAGTTCTTC. Translation: CAISEASTNEQFF.

This clone was found a few times. This chain uses TRBV2 with TRBJ1-2; weak D call: TRBD1 (6 bases). The CDR3 runs 13 residues. Looked up from germline, CDR1 is SNHLY and CDR2 is FYNNEI. V lost 7 bases to trimming and J lost 8 bases, with 17 bases between them. This CDR3 is CASMRQERFGYTF. As DNA, the CDR3 is TGTGCCAGCATGAGACAGGAACGATTCGGCTACACCTTC.

The chain links TRBV4-1 to TRBJ1-2; TRBD1 aligns across 8 bases. The CDR3 contains 15 residues. Germline CDR1 and CDR2: MGHRA and YSYEKL. Losses at the gene ends were 1 base for V and 5 bases for J; bases not matched to a gene: 6. The CDR3 loop is CASSQAGQGLYGYTF. The CDR3 DNA sequence: TGCGCCAGCAGCCAAGCCGGACAGGGCCTATATGGCTACACCTTC.

The chain joins TRBV5-8 to TRBJ2-3, with D tentatively TRBD2 (5 bases). Germline CDR1 is SGHTS and CDR2 is YDEGEE. The CDR3 is 14 amino acids. Trimming took 10 bases from V and 0 from J, leaving 15 bases between them. CDR3 nucleotide sequence: TGTGCCGCATTAACTAGGTCCAGCACAGATACGCAGTATTTT. Translation: CAALTRSSTDTQYF.

The V gene is TRBV6-1, the J gene TRBJ2-1, with D possibly TRBD2 on 5 matching bases. Germline CDR1 MNHNS, CDR2 SASEGT. V was clipped by 4 bases and J by 0 bases, with 16 bases between them. The CDR3 runs to 17 residues. Written as DNA, the CDR3 is TGTGCCAGCAGTGGCCGCGGACTCTCGGTCTCCTACAATGAGCAGTTCTTC. Translated: CASSGRGLSVSYNEQFF.

This chain joins TRBV6-2 or TRBV6-3 and TRBJ2-7, with D tentatively TRBD1 (6 bases). The CDR3 covers 14 residues. V was clipped by 0 bases and J by 6 bases, with 12 bases between them. Germline V gene lookup returns CDR1 MNHEY and CDR2 SVGEGT. The CDR3 nucleotides read TGTGCCAGCAGTTACTCTCGAACAGGGATCGAGCAGTACGTC. Protein product: CASSYSRTGIEQYV.

The CDR3 DNA sequence: TGTGCCAGCTCAGGTCAAAGGGGTGAAAAACTGTTTTTT. The encoded protein is CASSGQRGEKLFF. The chain carries TRBV18 and TRBJ1-4; perhaps TRBD1 as D (5 bases). V was clipped by 5 bases and J by 7 bases, with 11 bases between them. Germline V gene data show CDR1 as KGHSH and CDR2 as LQKENI. This CDR3 contains 13 residues.

The chain combines TRBV6-5 with TRBJ1-2; D remains unclear. The V end lost 5 bases, the J end lost 7 bases, and 14 bases lay between the germline ends. This CDR3 has 13 amino acids. Germline V gene data show CDR1 as MNHEY and CDR2 as SVGAGI. In DNA, the CDR3 is TGTGCCAGCAGTCCCCGGCAGGTCGGTGGCTACACCTTC. This codes for CASSPRQVGGYTF.

This clone has only one observation. The chain recombines TRBV7-9 with TRBJ1-1; the D gene is possibly TRBD1 (5 bases). CDR3 length: 15 residues. The germline CDR1 and CDR2 sequences are SEHNR and FQNEAQ (reference sequence). V lost 3 bases and J lost 5, with 16 bases in between. The CDR3 protein is CASSLDTGVKTEAFF. CDR3 nucleotides: TGTGCCAGCAGCTTGGACACAGGAGTCAAGACTGAAGCTTTCTTT.